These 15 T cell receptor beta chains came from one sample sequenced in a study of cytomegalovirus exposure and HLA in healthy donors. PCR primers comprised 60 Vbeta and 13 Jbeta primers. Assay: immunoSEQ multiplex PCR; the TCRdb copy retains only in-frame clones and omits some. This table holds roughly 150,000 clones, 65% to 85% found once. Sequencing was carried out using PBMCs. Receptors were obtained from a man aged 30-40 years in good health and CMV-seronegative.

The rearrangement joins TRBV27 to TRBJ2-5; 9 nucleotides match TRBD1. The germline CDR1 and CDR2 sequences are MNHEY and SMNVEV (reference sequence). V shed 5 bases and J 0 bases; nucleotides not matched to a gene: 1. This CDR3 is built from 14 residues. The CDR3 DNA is TGTGCCAGCAGTGGACAGGGGAACCAAGAGACCCAGTACTTC. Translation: CASSGQGNQETQYF.

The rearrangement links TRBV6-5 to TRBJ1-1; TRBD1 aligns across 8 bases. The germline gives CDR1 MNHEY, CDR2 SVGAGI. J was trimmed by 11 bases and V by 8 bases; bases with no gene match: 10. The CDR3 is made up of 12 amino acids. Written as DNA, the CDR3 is TGTGCCAGCCTCCAGGGGGCAGGGACGGCTTTCTTT. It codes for CASLQGAGTAFF.

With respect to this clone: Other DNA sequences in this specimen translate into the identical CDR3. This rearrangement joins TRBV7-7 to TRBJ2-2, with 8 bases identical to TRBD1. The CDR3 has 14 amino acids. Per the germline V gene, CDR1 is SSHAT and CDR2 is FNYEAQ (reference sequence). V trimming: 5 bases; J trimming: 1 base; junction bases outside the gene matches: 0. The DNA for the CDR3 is TGTGCCAGCAGCGGACAGGGGAACACCGGGGAGCTGTTTTTT. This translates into CASSGQGNTGELFF.

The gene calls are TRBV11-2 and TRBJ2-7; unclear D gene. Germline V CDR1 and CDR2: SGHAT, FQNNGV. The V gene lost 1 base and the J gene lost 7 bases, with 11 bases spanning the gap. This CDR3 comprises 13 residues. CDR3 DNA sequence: TGTGCCAGCAGCTTAGCCTACAGCTCGGAGCAGTACTTC. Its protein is CASSLAYSSEQYF.

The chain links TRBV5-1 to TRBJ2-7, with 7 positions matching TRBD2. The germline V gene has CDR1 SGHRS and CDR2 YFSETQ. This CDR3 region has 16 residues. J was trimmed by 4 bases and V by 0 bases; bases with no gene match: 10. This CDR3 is CASSLAGLVGGYEQYF. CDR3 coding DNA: TGCGCCAGCAGCTTGGCTGGACTAGTGGGGGGATACGAGCAGTACTTC.

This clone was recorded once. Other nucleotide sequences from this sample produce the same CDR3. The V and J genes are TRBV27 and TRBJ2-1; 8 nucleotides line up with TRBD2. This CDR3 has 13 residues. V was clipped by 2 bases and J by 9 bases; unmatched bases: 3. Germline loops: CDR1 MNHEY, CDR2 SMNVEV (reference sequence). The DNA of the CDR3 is TGTGCCAGCAGTTTAGGCCTAGCGGGTGAGCAGTTCTTC. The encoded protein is CASSLGLAGEQFF.

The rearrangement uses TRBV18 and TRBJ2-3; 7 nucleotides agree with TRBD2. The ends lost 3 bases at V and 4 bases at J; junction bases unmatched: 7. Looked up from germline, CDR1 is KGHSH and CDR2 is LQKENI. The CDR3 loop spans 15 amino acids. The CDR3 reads CASSPSTSLSDTQYF. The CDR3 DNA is TGTGCCAGCTCACCTTCGACTAGCCTCTCAGATACGCAGTATTTT.

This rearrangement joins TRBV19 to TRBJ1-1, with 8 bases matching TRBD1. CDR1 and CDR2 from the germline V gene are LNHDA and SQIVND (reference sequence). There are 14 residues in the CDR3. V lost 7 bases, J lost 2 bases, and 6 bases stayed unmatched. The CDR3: CASIRTGLNTEAFF. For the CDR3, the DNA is TGTGCCAGTATCAGGACAGGGCTCAACACTGAAGCTTTCTTT.

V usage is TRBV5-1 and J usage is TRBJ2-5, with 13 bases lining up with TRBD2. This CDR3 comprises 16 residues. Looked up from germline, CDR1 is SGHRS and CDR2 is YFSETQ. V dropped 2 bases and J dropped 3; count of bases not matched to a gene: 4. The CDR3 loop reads CASSFGTSGGEETQYF. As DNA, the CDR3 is TGCGCCAGCAGCTTCGGTACTAGCGGGGGGGAAGAGACCCAGTACTTC.

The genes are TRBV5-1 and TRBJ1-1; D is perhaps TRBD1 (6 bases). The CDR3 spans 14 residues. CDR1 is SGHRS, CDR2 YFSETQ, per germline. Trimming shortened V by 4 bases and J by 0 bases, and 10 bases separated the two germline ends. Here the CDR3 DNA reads TGCGCCAGCAGCCCCGGACAGATGAACACTGAAGCTTTCTTT. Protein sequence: CASSPGQMNTEAFF.

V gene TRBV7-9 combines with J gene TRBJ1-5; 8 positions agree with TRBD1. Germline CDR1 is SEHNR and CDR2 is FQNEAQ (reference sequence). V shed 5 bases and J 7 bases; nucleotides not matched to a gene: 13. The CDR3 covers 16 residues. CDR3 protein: CASSPSGDRFLQPQHF. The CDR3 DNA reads TGTGCCAGCAGCCCCTCCGGGGACAGGTTCTTGCAGCCCCAGCATTTT. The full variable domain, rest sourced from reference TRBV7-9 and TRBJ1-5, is DTGVSQNPRHKITKRGQNVTFRCDPISEHNRLYWYRQTLGQGPEFLTYFQNEAQLEKSRLLSDRFSAERPKGSFSTLEIQRTEQGDSAMYLCASSPSGDRFLQPQHFGDGTRLSIL.

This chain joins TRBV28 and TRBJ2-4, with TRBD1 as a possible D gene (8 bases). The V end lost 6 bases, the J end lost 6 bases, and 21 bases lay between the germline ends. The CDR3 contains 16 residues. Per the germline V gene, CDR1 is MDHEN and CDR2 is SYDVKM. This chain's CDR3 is CASRGGPDRVINIQYF. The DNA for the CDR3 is TGTGCCAGCAGGGGGGGGCCGGACAGGGTGATAAACATTCAGTACTTC. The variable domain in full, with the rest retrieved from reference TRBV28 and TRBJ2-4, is DVKVTQSSRYLVKRTGEKVFLECVQDMDHENMFWYRQDPGLGLRLIYFSYDVKMKEKGDIPEGYSVSREKKERFSLILESASTNQTSMYLCASRGGPDRVINIQYFGAGTRLSVL.

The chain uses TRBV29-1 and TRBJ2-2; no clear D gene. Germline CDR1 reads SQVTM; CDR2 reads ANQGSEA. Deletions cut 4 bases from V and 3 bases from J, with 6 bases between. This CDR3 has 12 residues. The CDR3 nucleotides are TGCAGCGTTGGAGACTACACCGGGGAGCTGTTTTTT. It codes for CSVGDYTGELFF.

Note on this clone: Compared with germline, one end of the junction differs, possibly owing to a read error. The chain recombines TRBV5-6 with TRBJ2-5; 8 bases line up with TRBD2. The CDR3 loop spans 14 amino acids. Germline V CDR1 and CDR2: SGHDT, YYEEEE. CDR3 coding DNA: TGTGCCAGCAGCTTGGGAGCGGGGGCCCGGTCGGAGCACTTC. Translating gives CASSLGAGARSEHF.

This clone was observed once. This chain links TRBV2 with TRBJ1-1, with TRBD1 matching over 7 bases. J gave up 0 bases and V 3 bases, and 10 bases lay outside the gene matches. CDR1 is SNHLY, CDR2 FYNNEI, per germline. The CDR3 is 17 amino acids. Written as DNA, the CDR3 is TGTGCCAGCAGTGAGTCAGACAGGGTAGGGGTGAACACTGAAGCTTTCTTT. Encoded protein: CASSESDRVGVNTEAFF. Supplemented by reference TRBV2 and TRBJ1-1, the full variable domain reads EPEVTQTPSHQVTQMGQEVILRCVPISNHLYFYWYRQILGQKVEFLVSFYNNEISEKSEIFDDQFSVERPDGSNFTLKIRSTKLEDSAMYFCASSESDRVGVNTEAFFGQGTRLTVV.